Listed below are T cell receptor beta chains from one sample, sequenced in a study of OX40 agonist ivuxolimab in advanced cancers. The table came from immunoSEQ multiplex PCR; TCRdb's copy has only in-frame clones and leaves some out. The table records 40,000 to 45,000 clones, just under 95% of them present only once. This material consisted of CD4+ or CD8+ T cells sorted from blood, taken in a trial of the OX40 agonist ivuxolimab. These receptors were obtained from an adult with an advanced solid tumor such as melanoma, head and neck, liver or kidney cancer. The CDR3 runs from the conserved cysteine through the conserved F or W. D genes are given only for firm matches. A clone size is listed for some rows: how often the clone was seen (once, few, many), or a class if it is expanded.

TRBJ2-3 | TRBD2 | - | TRBV4-1 | TGCGCCAGCAGCCCGCCGGGACTAGACGCAGATACGCAGTATTTT | CASSPPGLDADTQYF
TRBJ2-1 | TRBD1 | - | TRBV7-9 | TGTGCCAGCAGCCCAGGGGGCCCATACAATGAGCAGTTCTTC | CASSPGGPYNEQFF
TRBJ2-7 | - | - | TRBV30 | TGTGCCTGGAGTCCCCGATGGGGGCACGAGCAGTACTTC | CAWSPRWGHEQYF
TRBJ2-5 | - | - | TRBV4-3 | TGCGCCAGCAGCCAAGATTCAGCTACGGAGACCCAGTACTTC | CASSQDSATETQYF
TRBJ1-6 | - | - | TRBV6-1 | TGTGCCAGCAGTGGGACGGGGGTTTCACCCCTCCACTTT | CASSGTGVSPLHF
TRBJ1-5 | - | - | TRBV2 | TGTGCCAGCAGGCAGGCGCCTGGGGGCAATCAGCCCCAGCATTTT | CASRQAPGGNQPQHF
TRBJ1-1 | TRBD1 | few | TRBV4-2 | TGTGCCAGCAGCTCAAGGACAGGGACCATGAACACTGAAGCTTTCTTT | CASSSRTGTMNTEAFF
TRBJ2-7 | TRBD2 | - | TRBV4-1 | TGCGCCAGCAGCCAAGAGTCTAGCGGATTCTCCTACGAGCAGTACTTC | CASSQESSGFSYEQYF
TRBJ2-7 | - | once | TRBV10-3 | TGTGCCATCGGAGAGGGGGGGACGGTAGAGCAGTACTTC | CAIGEGGTVEQYF
TRBJ2-7 | TRBD2 | - | TRBV6-1 | TGTGCCAGCAGTGAAGTCTCGTACCTACTGGGACTAAAAACCTACGAGCAGTACTTC | CASSEVSYLLGLKTYEQYF
TRBJ1-5 | - | - | TRBV5-1 | TGCGCCAGCAGCCCGGGACATTTTAACAATCAGCCCCAGCATTTT | CASSPGHFNNQPQHF
TRBJ1-1 | - | - | TRBV5-6 | TGTGCCAGCAGCTTGGGAGGGGACACTGAAGCTTTCTTT | CASSLGGDTEAFF
TRBJ2-4 | - | - | TRBV5-1 | TGCGCCAGCAAGGGCAGCAAAAACATTCAGTACTTC | CASKGSKNIQYF
TRBJ1-2 | - | - | TRBV7-9 | TGTGCCAGCAGCTTGGGCGATACGGACTATGGCTACACCTTC | CASSLGDTDYGYTF
TRBJ2-1 | - | - | TRBV28 | TGTGCCAGCACCCCAGGGGCGAACTACAATGAGCAGTTCTTC | CASTPGANYNEQFF
TRBJ2-1 | - | - | TRBV30 | TGTGCCTGGAGTCTAGGAACAGCGCAGTTCTTC | CAWSLGTAQFF
TRBJ2-7 | TRBD2 | - | TRBV2 | TGTGCCAGCAGTGAAGCCGGACTAGCGGGTGCCTACGAGCAGTACTTC | CASSEAGLAGAYEQYF
TRBJ1-1 | - | - | TRBV29-1 | TGCAGCGTTGACCTAACAGAAATGAACACTGAAGCTTTCTTT | CSVDLTEMNTEAFF
TRBJ1-4 | - | - | TRBV11-2 | TGTGCCAGCAGCTTGAGCGTGGCGCCTCATAATGAAAAACTGTTTTTT | CASSLSVAPHNEKLFF
TRBJ2-2 | TRBD2 | once | TRBV13 | TGTGCCAGCAGCCCACAGCGGGAAGTGAACACCGGGGAGCTGTTTTTT | CASSPQREVNTGELFF
TRBJ2-2 | TRBD1 | - | TRBV10-3 | TGTGCCATCAGTGACTCCGACAGGGGCACCGGGGAGCTGTTTTTT | CAISDSDRGTGELFF
TRBJ2-7 | - | - | TRBV15 | TGTGCCACCAGCAGGTCCCTGTCGGCACCCTCCTACGAGCAGTACTTC | CATSRSLSAPSYEQYF
TRBJ2-7 | TRBD2 | - | TRBV4-1 | TGCGCCAGCAGCCAAGTTGCGGGGGACTACGAGCAGTACTTC | CASSQVAGDYEQYF
TRBJ1-1 | - | - | TRBV9 | TGTGCCAGCAGCGTAGCCCACCCTCCGTCGGAAGCTTTCTTT | CASSVAHPPSEAFF
TRBJ2-3 | - | - | TRBV7-9 | TGTGCCAGCAGGGCGGGACTTGGGGATACGCAGTATTTT | CASRAGLGDTQYF
TRBJ2-3 | TRBD2 | - | TRBV4-1 | TGCGCCAGCAGCCATTTCCAGCGGGAGGGAGATACGCAGTATTTT | CASSHFQREGDTQYF
TRBJ2-7 | TRBD2 | few | TRBV18 | TGTGCCAGCTCACACTTAGCGGGAGCCCATCTCTCCTACGAGCAGTACTTC | CASSHLAGAHLSYEQYF
TRBJ2-3 | - | - | TRBV28 | TGTGCCAGCAGTTTTTCCGTGGATTACACAGATACGCAGTATTTT | CASSFSVDYTDTQYF
TRBJ2-1 | - | - | TRBV7-3 | TGTGCCAGCAGCAAAGACCACTTCAATGAGCAGTTCTTC | CASSKDHFNEQFF
TRBJ1-2 | TRBD1 | - | TRBV7-6 | TGTGCCAGCAGCTTAAAGTACTTGCGGGACAGGGAGGCTGGCTACACCTTC | CASSLKYLRDREAGYTF
TRBJ2-1 | - | - | TRBV29-1 | TGCAGCGTGTCGACGGGGGCCTACAATGAGCAGTTCTTC | CSVSTGAYNEQFF
TRBJ2-5 | - | - | TRBV13 | TGTGCCAGCAGCTCCCATGAGGGGGTGGAAGAGACCCAGTACTTC | CASSSHEGVEETQYF
TRBJ2-2 | TRBD2 | - | TRBV5-4 | TGTGCCAGCAGCTTGGAGCAGGGGGGACTAGCCCCCGGGGAGCTGTTTTTT | CASSLEQGGLAPGELFF
TRBJ2-7 | TRBD2 | - | TRBV6-5 | TGTGCCAGTGGTGGCGGGACTAGCACCTACGAGCAGTACTTC | CASGGGTSTYEQYF
TRBJ2-4 | - | - | TRBV6-1 | TGTGCCAGCAGTGAAGGGGGGAACATTCAGTACTTC | CASSEGGNIQYF
TRBJ1-1 | TRBD1 | once | TRBV28 | TGTGCCAGCAGTCCGTGGGACAGGGGGAACACTGAAGCTTTCTTT | CASSPWDRGNTEAFF